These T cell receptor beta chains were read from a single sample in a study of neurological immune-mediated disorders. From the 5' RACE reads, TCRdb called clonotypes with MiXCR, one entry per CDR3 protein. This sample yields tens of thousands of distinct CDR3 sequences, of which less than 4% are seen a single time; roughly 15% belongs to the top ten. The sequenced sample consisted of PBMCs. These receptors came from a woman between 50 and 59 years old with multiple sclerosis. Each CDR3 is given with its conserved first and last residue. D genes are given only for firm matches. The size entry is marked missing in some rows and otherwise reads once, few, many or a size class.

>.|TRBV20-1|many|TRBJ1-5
TGCAGTGCTAGAGATATGAGAGGGTTCCCCCAGCATTTT
CSARDMRGFPQHF
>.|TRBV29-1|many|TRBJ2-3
TGCAGCGTTGAGGGTTTTAGCACAGATACGCAGTATTTT
CSVEGFSTDTQYF
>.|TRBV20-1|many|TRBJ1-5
TGCAGTGCTAGACAAGCCAGCAATCAGCCCCAGCATTTT
CSARQASNQPQHF
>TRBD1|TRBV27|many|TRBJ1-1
TGTGCCAGCAGTACCAGGGGGGAAGCTTTCTTT
CASSTRGEAFF
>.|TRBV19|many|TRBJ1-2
TGTGCCAGTAGACCTTACCAGGGGCCCTACACCTTC
CASRPYQGPYTF
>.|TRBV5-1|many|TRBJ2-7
TGCGCCAGCAGCTTGGAGGAGATCCACCCCTTC
CASSLEEIHPF
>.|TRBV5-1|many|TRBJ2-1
TGCGCCAGCAGCTTGGTAGAAGATGAGCAGTTCTTC
CASSLVEDEQFF
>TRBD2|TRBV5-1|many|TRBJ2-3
TGCGCCAGCAGATTTAGCGGGGAAAGCACAGATACGCAGTATTTT
CASRFSGESTDTQYF
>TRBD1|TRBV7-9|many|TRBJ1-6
TGTGCCAGCAGCAAACGACAGGGGGCAGAATCCTATAATTCACCCCTCCACTTT
CASSKRQGAESYNSPLHF
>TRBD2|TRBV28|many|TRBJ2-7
TGTGCCAGCAGTCCCTTCTCTAGCGGGGTCGAGCAGTACTTC
CASSPFSSGVEQYF
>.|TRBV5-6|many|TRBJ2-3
TGTGCCAGCAGCTCCACAGATACGCAGTATTTT
CASSSTDTQYF
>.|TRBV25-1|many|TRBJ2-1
TGTGCCAGCAGTGAAACTAATGAGCAGTTCTTC
CASSETNEQFF
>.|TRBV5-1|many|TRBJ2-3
TGCGCCAGCAGCTTGGTGGGGCTAGATAGTGCCGATACGCAGTATTTT
CASSLVGLDSADTQYF
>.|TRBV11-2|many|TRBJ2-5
TGTGCCAGCAGCTTACGAGGGGCGAGAGAGACCCAGTACTTC
CASSLRGARETQYF
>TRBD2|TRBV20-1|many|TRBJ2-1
TGCAGTGCCCCCTCGAATGCGGGGGGGCTAGACAATGAGCAGTTCTTC
CSAPSNAGGLDNEQFF
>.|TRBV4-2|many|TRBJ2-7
TGTGCCAGCAGCATCGCCGACGTCTACGACTACGAGCAGTACTTC
CASSIADVYDYEQYF
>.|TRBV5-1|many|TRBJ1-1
TGCGCCAGCACAGGCGGCAACATGAACACTGAAGCTTTCTTT
CASTGGNMNTEAFF
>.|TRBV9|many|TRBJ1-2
TGTGCCAGCAGCGTAGAAGACAGGTACTCAACTGGCTACACCTTC
CASSVEDRYSTGYTF
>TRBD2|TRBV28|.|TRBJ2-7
TGTGCCAGCACCTCCCCACCGGGACTAGCGGGAGTGCAGTACTTC
CASTSPPGLAGVQYF
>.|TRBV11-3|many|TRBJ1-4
TGTGCCAGCAGCCTGGACCGTGCAACTAATGAAAAACTGTTTTTT
CASSLDRATNEKLFF
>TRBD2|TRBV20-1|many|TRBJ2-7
TGCAGTGCCAGGAGCGGGGGGGGACCCTACGAGCAGTACTTC
CSARSGGGPYEQYF
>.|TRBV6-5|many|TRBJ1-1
TGTGCCAGCAGTTACTCCACCCGACAGCCATCTGTAACTGAAGCTTTCTTT
CASSYSTRQPSVTEAFF
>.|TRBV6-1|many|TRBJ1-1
TGTGCCAGCACCGACGGGGCCCTCTTGAACACTGAAGCTTTCTTT
CASTDGALLNTEAFF
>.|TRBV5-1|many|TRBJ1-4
TGCGCCAGCAGCTTGATGGGTGCAACTAATGAAAAACTGTTTTTT
CASSLMGATNEKLFF
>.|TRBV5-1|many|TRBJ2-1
TGCGCCAGCAGCTTGACTGGCAGGAGCTCCTACAATGAGCAGTTCTTC
CASSLTGRSSYNEQFF
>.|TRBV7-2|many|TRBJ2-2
TGTGCCAGCAGCTTAGTTTTAGGAGGCACCGGGGAGCTGTTTTTT
CASSLVLGGTGELFF
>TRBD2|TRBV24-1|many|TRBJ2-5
TGTGCCACCAGTCCGGGAGGGCATGAGGAGACCCAGTACTTC
CATSPGGHEETQYF
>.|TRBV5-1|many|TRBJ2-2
TGCGCCAGCAGCAGGGGAGTACGGTACCGGGAGCTGTTTTTT
CASSRGVRYRELFF
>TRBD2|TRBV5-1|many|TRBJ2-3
TGCGCCAGCAGCACCCAAGTTAGCGGGGACAGCACAGATACGCAGTATTTT
CASSTQVSGDSTDTQYF
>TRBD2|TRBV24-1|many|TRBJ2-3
TGTGCCACCAGTGACCCTAGCGGGAGGGGCACAGATACGCAGTATTTT
CATSDPSGRGTDTQYF
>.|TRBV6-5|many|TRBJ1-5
TGTGCCAGCAGCTCCACTCACGGTATTAATCAGCCCCAGCATTTT
CASSSTHGINQPQHF
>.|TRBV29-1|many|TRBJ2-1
TGCAGCGCGGGGGGCCGGTCCTACAATGAGCAGTTCTTC
CSAGGRSYNEQFF
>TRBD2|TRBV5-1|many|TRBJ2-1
TGCGCCAGCACACCACTAGCGGGGACCATTAATGAGCAGTTCTTC
CASTPLAGTINEQFF
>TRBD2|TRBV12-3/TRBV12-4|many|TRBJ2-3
TGTGCCAGCAGTTTTAGGCTAGCGGGTAGCACAGATACGCAGTATTTT
CASSFRLAGSTDTQYF
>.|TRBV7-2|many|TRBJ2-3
TGTGCCAGCAGCTTAGATAGGGGGGGCCCAGATACGCAGTATTTT
CASSLDRGGPDTQYF
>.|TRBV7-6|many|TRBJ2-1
TGTGCCAGCAGCAAACGACCCTCTAGCTCCTACAATGAGCAGTTCTTC
CASSKRPSSSYNEQFF
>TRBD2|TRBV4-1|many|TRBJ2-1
TGCGCCAGCAGCCACAACCTCCTAGCGGGGGGGATCGGCGTCGAGCAGTTCTTC
CASSHNLLAGGIGVEQFF
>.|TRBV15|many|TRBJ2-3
TGTGCCACCAGCAGAGAAAACAGAAACACAGATACGCAGTATTTT
CATSRENRNTDTQYF
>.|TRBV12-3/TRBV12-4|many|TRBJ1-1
TGTGCCAGCAGTTTAAAGGGTGGCACTGAAGCTTTCTTT
CASSLKGGTEAFF
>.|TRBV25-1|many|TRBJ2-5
TGTGCCAGCAGAGGCAGGGTAGACGAGACCCAGTACTTC
CASRGRVDETQYF
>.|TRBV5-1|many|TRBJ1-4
TGCGCCAGCAGCCATGGACAGCCAACTAATGAAAAACTGTTTTTT
CASSHGQPTNEKLFF
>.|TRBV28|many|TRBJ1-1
TGTGCCAGCAGTTTACGGAGGAAAGTTGAAGCTTTCTTT
CASSLRRKVEAFF
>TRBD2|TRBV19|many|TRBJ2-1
TGTGCCAGTAGTACCCGGACTAGCGGGAGGACCTACAATGAGCAGTTCTTC
CASSTRTSGRTYNEQFF
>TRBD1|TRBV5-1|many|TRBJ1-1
TGCGCCAGCAGCACCGGACAGGGAGGTGTCACTGAAGCTTTCTTT
CASSTGQGGVTEAFF